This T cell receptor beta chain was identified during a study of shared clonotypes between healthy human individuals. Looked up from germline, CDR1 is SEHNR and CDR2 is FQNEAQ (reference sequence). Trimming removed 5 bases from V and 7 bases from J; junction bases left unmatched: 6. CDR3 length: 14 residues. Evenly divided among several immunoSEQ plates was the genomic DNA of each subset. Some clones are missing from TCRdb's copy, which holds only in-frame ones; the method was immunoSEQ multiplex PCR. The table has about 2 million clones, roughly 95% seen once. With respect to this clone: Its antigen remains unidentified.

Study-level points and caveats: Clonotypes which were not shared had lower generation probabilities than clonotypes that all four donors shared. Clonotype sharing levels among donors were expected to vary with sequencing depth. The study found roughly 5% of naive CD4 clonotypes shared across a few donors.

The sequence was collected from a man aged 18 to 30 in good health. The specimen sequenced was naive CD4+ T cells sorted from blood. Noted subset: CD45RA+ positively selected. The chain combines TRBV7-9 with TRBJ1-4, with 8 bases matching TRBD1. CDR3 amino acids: CASSRADRAEKLFF. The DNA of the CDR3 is TGTGCCAGCAGCCGGGCGGACAGGGCTGAAAAACTGTTTTTT.